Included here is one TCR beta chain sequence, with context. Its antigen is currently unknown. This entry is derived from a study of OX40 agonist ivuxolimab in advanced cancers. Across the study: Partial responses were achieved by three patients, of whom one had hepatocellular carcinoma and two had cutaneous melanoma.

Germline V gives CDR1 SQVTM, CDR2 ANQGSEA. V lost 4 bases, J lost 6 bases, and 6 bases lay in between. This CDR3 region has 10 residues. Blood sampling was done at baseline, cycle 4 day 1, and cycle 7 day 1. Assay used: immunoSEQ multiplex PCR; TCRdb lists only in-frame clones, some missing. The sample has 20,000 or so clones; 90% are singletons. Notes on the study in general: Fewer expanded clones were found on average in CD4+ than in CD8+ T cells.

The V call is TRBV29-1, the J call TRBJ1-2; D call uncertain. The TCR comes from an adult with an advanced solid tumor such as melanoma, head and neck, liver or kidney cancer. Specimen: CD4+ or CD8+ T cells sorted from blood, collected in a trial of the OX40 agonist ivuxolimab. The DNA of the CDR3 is TGCAGCGTTGTCGGTGATGGCTACACCTTC. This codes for CSVVGDGYTF.